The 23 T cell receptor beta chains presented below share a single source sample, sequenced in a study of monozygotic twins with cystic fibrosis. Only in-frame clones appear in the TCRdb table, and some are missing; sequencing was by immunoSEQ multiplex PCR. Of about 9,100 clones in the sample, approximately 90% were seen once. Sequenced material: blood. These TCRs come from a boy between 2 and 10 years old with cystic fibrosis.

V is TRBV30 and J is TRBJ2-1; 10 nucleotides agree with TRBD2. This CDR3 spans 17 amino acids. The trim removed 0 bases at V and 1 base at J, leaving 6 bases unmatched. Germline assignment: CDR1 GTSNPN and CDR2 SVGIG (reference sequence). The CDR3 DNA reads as TGTGCCTGGAGTGTATCTAGCGGGGGTATTTCCTACAATGAGCAGTTCTTC. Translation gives CAWSVSSGGISYNEQFF. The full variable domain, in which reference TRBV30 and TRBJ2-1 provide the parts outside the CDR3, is SQTIHQWPATLVQPVGSPLSLECTVEGTSNPNLYWYRQAAGRGLQLLFYSVGIGQISSEVPQNLSASRPQDRQFILSSKKLLLSDSGFYLCAWSVSSGGISYNEQFFGPGTRLTVL.

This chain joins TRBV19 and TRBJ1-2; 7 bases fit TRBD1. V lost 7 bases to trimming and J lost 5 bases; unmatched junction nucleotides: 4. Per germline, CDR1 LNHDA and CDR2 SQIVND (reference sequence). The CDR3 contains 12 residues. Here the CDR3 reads CASTPQGYGYTF. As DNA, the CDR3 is TGTGCCAGTACCCCACAGGGGTATGGCTACACCTTC.

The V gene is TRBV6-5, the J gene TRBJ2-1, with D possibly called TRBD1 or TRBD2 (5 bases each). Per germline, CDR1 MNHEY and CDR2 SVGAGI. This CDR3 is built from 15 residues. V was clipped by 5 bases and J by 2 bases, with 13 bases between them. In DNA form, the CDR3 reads TGTGCCAGCAGTATAGTGGGGGAAGCCTACAATGAGCAGTTCTTC. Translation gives CASSIVGEAYNEQFF.

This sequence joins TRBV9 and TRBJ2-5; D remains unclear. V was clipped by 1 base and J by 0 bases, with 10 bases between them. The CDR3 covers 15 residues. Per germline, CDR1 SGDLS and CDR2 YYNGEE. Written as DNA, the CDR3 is TGTGCCAGCAGCGTACATGTGGCCGACCAAGAGACCCAGTACTTC. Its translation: CASSVHVADQETQYF.

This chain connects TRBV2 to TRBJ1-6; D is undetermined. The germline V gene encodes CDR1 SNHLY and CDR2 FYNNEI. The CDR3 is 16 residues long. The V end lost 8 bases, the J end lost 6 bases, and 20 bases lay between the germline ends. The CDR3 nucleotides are TGTGCCAGCGCGTGGGGTGGTGCAGGCCCTAATTCACCCCTCCACTTT. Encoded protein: CASAWGGAGPNSPLHF. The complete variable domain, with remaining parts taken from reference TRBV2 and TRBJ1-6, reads EPEVTQTPSHQVTQMGQEVILRCVPISNHLYFYWYRQILGQKVEFLVSFYNNEISEKSEIFDDQFSVERPDGSNFTLKIRSTKLEDSAMYFCASAWGGAGPNSPLHFGNGTRLTVT.

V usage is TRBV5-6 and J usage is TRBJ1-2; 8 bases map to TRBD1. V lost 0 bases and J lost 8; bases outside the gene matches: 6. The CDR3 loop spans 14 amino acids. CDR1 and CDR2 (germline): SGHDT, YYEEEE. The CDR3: CASSLGQGLGGYTF. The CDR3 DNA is TGTGCCAGCAGCTTGGGACAGGGGTTGGGAGGCTACACCTTC.

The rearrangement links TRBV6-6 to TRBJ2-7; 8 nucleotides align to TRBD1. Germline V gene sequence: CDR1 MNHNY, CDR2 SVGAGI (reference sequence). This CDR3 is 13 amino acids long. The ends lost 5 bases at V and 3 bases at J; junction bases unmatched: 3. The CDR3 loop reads CASSHGTGYEQYV. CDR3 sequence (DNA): TGTGCCAGCAGTCATGGGACAGGCTACGAGCAGTACGTC.

CDR3 residues: CASRRGTGGLNYGYTF. The CDR3 region has the DNA TGCGCCAGCAGGCGTGGGACAGGGGGCTTAAACTATGGCTACACCTTC. The J gene is TRBJ1-2, the V gene TRBV10-1; 12 positions agree with TRBD1. Trimming took 6 bases from V and 2 from J; bases not matched to a gene: 7. CDR3 length equals 16 residues. Germline V CDR1 and CDR2: WNHNN, SYGVQD (reference sequence).

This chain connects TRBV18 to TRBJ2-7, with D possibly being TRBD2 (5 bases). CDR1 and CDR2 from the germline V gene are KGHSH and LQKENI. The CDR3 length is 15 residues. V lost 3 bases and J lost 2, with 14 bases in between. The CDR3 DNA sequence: TGTGCCAGCTCACCTTCAAGACTATCTACCTACGAGCAGTACTTC. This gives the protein CASSPSRLSTYEQYF. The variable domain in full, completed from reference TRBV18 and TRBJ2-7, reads NAGVMQNPRHLVRRRGQEARLRCSPMKGHSHVYWYRQLPEEGLKFMVYLQKENIIDESGMPKERFSAEFPKEGPSILRIQQVVRGDSAAYFCASSPSRLSTYEQYFGPGTRLTVT.

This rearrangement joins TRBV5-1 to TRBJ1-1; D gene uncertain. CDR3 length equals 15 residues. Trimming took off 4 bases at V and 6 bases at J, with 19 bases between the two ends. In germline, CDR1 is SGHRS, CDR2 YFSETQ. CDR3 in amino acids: CASSDFWRGRAEAFF. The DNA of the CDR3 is TGCGCCAGCAGCGACTTTTGGCGGGGAAGGGCTGAAGCTTTCTTT. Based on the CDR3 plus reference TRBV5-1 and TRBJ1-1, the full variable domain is KAGVTQTPRYLIKTRGQQVTLSCSPISGHRSVSWYQQTPGQGLQFLFEYFSETQRNKGNFPGRFSGRQFSNSRSEMNVSTLELGDSALYLCASSDFWRGRAEAFFGQGTRLTVV.

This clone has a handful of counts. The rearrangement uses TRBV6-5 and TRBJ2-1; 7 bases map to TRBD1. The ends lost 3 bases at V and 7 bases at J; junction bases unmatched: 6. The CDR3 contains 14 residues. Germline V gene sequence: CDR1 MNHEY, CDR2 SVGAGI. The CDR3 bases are TGTGCCAGCAGTTATTCTCAACAGGGGAATGAGCAGTTCTTC. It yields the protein CASSYSQQGNEQFF.

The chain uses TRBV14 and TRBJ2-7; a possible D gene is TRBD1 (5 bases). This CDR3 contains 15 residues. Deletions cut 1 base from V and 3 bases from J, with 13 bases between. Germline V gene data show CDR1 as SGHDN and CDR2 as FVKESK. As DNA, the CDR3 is TGTGCCAGCAGCCAAGTGGCAGGGTTCTTCTACGAGCAGTACTTC. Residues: CASSQVAGFFYEQYF. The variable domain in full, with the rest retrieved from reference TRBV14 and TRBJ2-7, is EAGVTQFPSHSVIEKGQTVTLRCDPISGHDNLYWYRRVMGKEIKFLLHFVKESKQDESGMPNNRFLAERTGGTYSTLKVQPAELEDSGVYFCASSQVAGFFYEQYFGPGTRLTVT.

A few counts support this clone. The DNA of the CDR3 is TGTGCCAGCAGTTACTCAACAGGCTATGGCTACACCTTC. This translates into CASSYSTGYGYTF. The rearrangement joins TRBV6-5 to TRBJ1-2, with a weak D call TRBD1 (5 bases). Deletions cut 0 bases from V and 4 bases from J, with 6 bases between. The CDR3 covers 13 residues. The germline V gene has CDR1 MNHEY and CDR2 SVGAGI.

As DNA, the CDR3 is TGTGCCAGCAGTTACCGGCTAGCGGGGAAGAATGAGCAGTTCTTC. Its translation: CASSYRLAGKNEQFF. The chain links TRBV6-5 to TRBJ2-1, with 9 positions matching TRBD2. Germline assignment: CDR1 MNHEY and CDR2 SVGAGI. The V gene end was trimmed by 2 bases and the J gene end by 7 bases; junction bases not matched to a gene: 6. This CDR3 comprises 15 residues.

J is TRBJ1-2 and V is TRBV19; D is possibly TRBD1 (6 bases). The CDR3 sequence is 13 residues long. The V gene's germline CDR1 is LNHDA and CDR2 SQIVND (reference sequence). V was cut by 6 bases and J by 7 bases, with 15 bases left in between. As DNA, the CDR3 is TGTGCCAGTAGAGTTTCAGGGGCGGTTGGCTACACCTTC. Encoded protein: CASRVSGAVGYTF.

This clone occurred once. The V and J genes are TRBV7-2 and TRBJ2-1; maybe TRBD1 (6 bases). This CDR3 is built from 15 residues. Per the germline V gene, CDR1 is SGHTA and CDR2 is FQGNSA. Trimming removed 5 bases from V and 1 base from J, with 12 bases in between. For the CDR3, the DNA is TGTGCCAGCAGCCTTGGACAGAATTCCTACAATGAGCAGTTCTTC. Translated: CASSLGQNSYNEQFF.

The CDR3: CASSAQGGAGSPLHF. CDR3 nucleotides: TGTGCCAGCAGCGCCCAGGGGGGGGCAGGTTCACCCCTCCACTTT. The chain combines TRBV9 with TRBJ1-6; 7 bases align to TRBD1. Germline V gene sequence: CDR1 SGDLS, CDR2 YYNGEE. J lost 9 bases, V lost 3 bases, and 9 bases had no gene match. The CDR3 totals 15 residues.

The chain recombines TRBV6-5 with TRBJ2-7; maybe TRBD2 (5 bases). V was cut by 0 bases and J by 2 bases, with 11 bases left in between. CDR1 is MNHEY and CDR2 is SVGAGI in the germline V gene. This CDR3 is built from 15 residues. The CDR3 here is CASSYSAGSTYEQYF. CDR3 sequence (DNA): TGTGCCAGCAGTTACTCGGCGGGTTCCACCTACGAGCAGTACTTC.

The CDR3 DNA follows: TGTGCCAGCAGCTTGCCAACAGATACGCAGTATTTT. Protein sequence: CASSLPTDTQYF. The rearrangement joins TRBV5-4 to TRBJ2-3, with unresolved D. Germline V gene lookup returns CDR1 SGHNT and CDR2 YYREEE (reference sequence). This CDR3 has 12 amino acids. V lost 1 base and J lost 3, with 3 bases in between. Full variable domain (rest looked up from reference TRBV5-4 and TRBJ2-3): ETGVTQSPTHLIKTRGQQVTLRCSSQSGHNTVSWYQQALGQGPQFIFQYYREEENGRGNFPPRFSGLQFPNYSSELNVNALELDDSALYLCASSLPTDTQYFGPGTRLTVL.

The CDR3 coding sequence is TGTGCCAGCAGCCAAGAGGGTGGCTTCACCGGGGAGCTGTTTTTT. Its protein is CASSQEGGFTGELFF. V and J are TRBV7-7 and TRBJ2-2, with D perhaps matching TRBD2 (5 bases). CDR3 length: 15 amino acids. The germline CDR1 and CDR2 sequences are SSHAT and FNYEAQ (reference sequence). The ends were cut back, 5 bases at V and 4 bases at J, with 14 bases in the middle.

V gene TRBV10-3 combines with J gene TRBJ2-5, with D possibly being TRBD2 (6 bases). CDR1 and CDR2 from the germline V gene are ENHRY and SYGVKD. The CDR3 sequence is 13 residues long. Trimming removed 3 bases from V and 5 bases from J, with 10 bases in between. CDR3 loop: CAISETGRETQYF. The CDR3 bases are TGTGCCATCAGTGAAACGGGGAGGGAGACCCAGTACTTC.

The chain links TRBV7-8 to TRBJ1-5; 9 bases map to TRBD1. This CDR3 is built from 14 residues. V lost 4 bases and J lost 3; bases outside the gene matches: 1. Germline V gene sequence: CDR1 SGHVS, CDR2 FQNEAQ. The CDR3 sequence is CASSSQGANQPQHF. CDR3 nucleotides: TGTGCCAGCAGCTCACAGGGGGCCAATCAGCCCCAGCATTTT.

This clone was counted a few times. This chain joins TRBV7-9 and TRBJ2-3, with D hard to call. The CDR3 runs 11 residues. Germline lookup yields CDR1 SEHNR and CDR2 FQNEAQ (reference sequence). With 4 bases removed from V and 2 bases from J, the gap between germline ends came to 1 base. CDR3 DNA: TGTGCCAGCAGCTCCACAGATACGCAGTATTTT. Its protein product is CASSSTDTQYF.